These T cell receptor beta chains were read from a single sample in a study of CD8 T cells in ankylosing spondylitis. Each CDR3 protein gets one entry after TCRdb re-called the 5' RACE reads with MiXCR. The profile shows approximately 69,000 distinct CDR3 sequences, roughly 5.2% of them singletons. The specimen sequenced was blood, either unsorted or a sorted T cell fraction (not recorded which). The origin of the receptors is a male donor with ankylosing spondylitis or in good health (not recorded which). Each CDR3 is given with its conserved first and last residue. D genes are given only for firm matches. Part of the rows lack a size; the others show once, few, many or a class for expanded clones.

j_gene	v_gene	d_gene	abundance	CDR3nt	CDR3aa
TRBJ2-3	TRBV4-1	TRBD1	NA	TGCGCCAGCAGCCCGTTTGACAGGGGGCTGGAAGATACGCAGAATTTT	CASSPFDRGLEDTQNF
TRBJ2-3	TRBV11-2	NA	many	TGTGCCAGCAGCTTATTTGGCGGGGCCCCAGATACGCAGTATTTT	CASSLFGGAPDTQYF
TRBJ1-5	TRBV12-3/TRBV12-4	NA	many	TGTGCCAGCAGTTCGACCAGGACAGGCAATCAGCCCCAGCATTTT	CASSSTRTGNQPQHF
TRBJ2-5	TRBV29-1	NA	many	TGCAGCGGGGGGCTTGGGCAACAAGAGACCCAGTACTTC	CSGGLGQQETQYF
TRBJ2-3	TRBV20-1	TRBD2	few	TGCTGTGGTAAGGCTCCAGGTTTTGAGCGGGGGACCACAGATACGCAGTATTTT	CCGKAPGFERGTTDTQYF
TRBJ1-5	TRBV2	NA	NA	TGTGCCAGCAGTGAAGACCCCGGGAGCAATCAGCCCCAGCATTTT	CASSEDPGSNQPQHF
TRBJ2-5	TRBV6-4	NA	many	TGTGCCAGCAGTGCCGCCGAGGCTAAAGAGACCCAGTACTTC	CASSAAEAKETQYF
TRBJ2-1	TRBV30	NA	many	TGTGCCTTGAAGACGGGGGAGCAGTTCTTC	CALKTGEQFF
TRBJ1-2	TRBV28	TRBD1	many	TGTGCCAGCAGTCGGACAGGGGGAGGCTATGGCTACACCTTC	CASSRTGGGYGYTF
TRBJ2-7	TRBV4-3	NA	many	TGCGCCAGCAGCCAAGACACAGTAATAGGAGGATACGAGCAGTACTTC	CASSQDTVIGGYEQYF
TRBJ2-7	TRBV5-1	NA	many	TGCGCCAGCAGCTTGGGTGGCAAATCCTACGAGCAGTACTTC	CASSLGGKSYEQYF
TRBJ2-3	TRBV27	NA	many	TGTGCCAGCAGTTCGGCGGGGGCCACGGGGAATACGCAGTATTTT	CASSSAGATGNTQYF
TRBJ2-4	TRBV5-1	TRBD1	many	TGCGCCAGCAGCTCCCAACCGGACAGGGTCCAAAACATTCAGTACTTC	CASSSQPDRVQNIQYF
TRBJ1-1	TRBV29-1	NA	many	TGCAGCGTGGCAGGGGCAGCAAACACTGAAGCTTTCTTT	CSVAGAANTEAFF
TRBJ2-5	TRBV5-5	NA	many	TGTGCCAGCAGCTTGGGGGACCCTCTAGTCTCTCCCCAGTACTTC	CASSLGDPLVSPQYF
TRBJ2-7	TRBV28	NA	many	TGTGCCAGCAGCTCCGGGAGTCACCGTTGGTACTTC	CASSSGSHRWYF
TRBJ1-1	TRBV20-1	NA	many	TGCAGTGCTAGAGGTGGCGTAGGGGTAGGCACTGAAGCTTTCTTT	CSARGGVGVGTEAFF
TRBJ2-1	TRBV20-1	TRBD2	many	TGCAGTGCCTACGGGGGGTCCTCCTACAATGAGCAGTTCTTC	CSAYGGSSYNEQFF
TRBJ1-1	TRBV4-2	NA	many	TGTGCCAGCAGCCAAGAACTCCAGGGGTTTGGCACTGAAGCTTTCTTT	CASSQELQGFGTEAFF
TRBJ2-1	TRBV7-8	NA	many	TGTGCCAGCAGCTATATCATGGATGAGCAGTTCTTC	CASSYIMDEQFF
TRBJ2-7	TRBV5-1	NA	many	TGCGCCAGCAGCTTGGAAGGCCAGGGGTCCAATCTCTACGAGCAGTACTTC	CASSLEGQGSNLYEQYF
TRBJ1-1	TRBV3-1	NA	NA	TGTGCCACCTCCCAAGGCGCGTCAGCGGGGAACACTGAAGCTTTCTTT	CATSQGASAGNTEAFF
TRBJ1-4	TRBV12-3/TRBV12-4	TRBD1	many	TGTGCCAGCAGCAGGGACAGGGGTGAAAAACTGTTTTTT	CASSRDRGEKLFF
TRBJ2-2	TRBV7-2	NA	many	TGTGCCAGCAGCCCAGAGGGATACACCGGGGAGCTGTTTTTT	CASSPEGYTGELFF
TRBJ2-3	TRBV9	NA	many	TGTGCCAGCAGCGCCGCCACTACGCAGTATTTT	CASSAATTQYF
TRBJ2-5	TRBV12-3/TRBV12-4	NA	NA	TGTACCAGCAGCCCCTTGCCCAGCGGGGACACGTCCCAAGAGACCCAGTACTTC	CTSSPLPSGDTSQETQYF
TRBJ1-2	TRBV20-1	TRBD1	many	TGCAGTGCTAGGACCCAGGGGGCGCCGCGGGGCTATGGCTACACCTTC	CSARTQGAPRGYGYTF